Each of the 9 T cell receptor beta chains below was sequenced from the same sample in a study of response to subunit inactivated influenza vaccine. One entry per CDR3 protein results from TCRdb running MiXCR on the RT-PCR reads. The sample includes about 190,000 distinct CDR3 sequences, approximately 14% of them seen just once. The source material was CD8+ T cells sorted from PBMCs, sampled 5 days after vaccination. All receptors come from a man aged 45-65 years who received an inactivated influenza vaccine.

The chain joins TRBV7-8 to TRBJ1-3; no firm D call. The V end was cut by 2 bases, the J end by 4 bases, with 6 bases between. The germline gives CDR1 SGHVS, CDR2 FQNEAQ. CDR3 size: 13 residues. The CDR3 nucleotides read TGTGCCAGCAGCTTACTAGAGGGAAACACCATATATTTT. Encoded protein: CASSLLEGNTIYF.

The J gene is TRBJ1-6, the V gene TRBV28, with 10 bases fitting TRBD1. This CDR3 spans 16 amino acids. V lost 5 bases to trimming and J lost 6 bases; unmatched junction nucleotides: 7. The germline CDR1 and CDR2 sequences are MDHEN and SYDVKM. The CDR3 DNA reads TGTGCCAGCAGTCCACTCGGACAGGGGGGTAATTCACCCCTCCACTTT. Its protein product is CASSPLGQGGNSPLHF.

This chain uses TRBV7-2 with TRBJ2-7; weak D call: TRBD1 (6 bases). Germline CDR1 and CDR2: SGHTA and FQGNSA. The CDR3 has 14 residues. Trimming took 8 bases from V and 3 from J, leaving 17 bases between them. CDR3 region: CASPINRENYEQYF. In nucleotides, the CDR3 is TGTGCCAGCCCCATAAACAGGGAAAACTACGAGCAGTACTTC.

There are a few counts of this clonotype. V usage is TRBV5-6 and J usage is TRBJ1-2; 7 nucleotides align to TRBD1. The CDR3 has 16 residues. J gave up 4 bases and V 3 bases, and 12 bases lay outside the gene matches. The V gene's germline CDR1 is SGHDT and CDR2 YYEEEE. CDR3 in DNA: TGTGCCAGCAGCTCTTTTACCGGGACAGCCCCCTATGGCTACACCTTC. This codes for CASSSFTGTAPYGYTF.

This clonotype was counted only a few times. The rearrangement links TRBV18 to TRBJ2-2; D ambiguous. The germline V gene encodes CDR1 KGHSH and CDR2 LQKENI. The CDR3 spans 12 residues. V gave up 2 bases and J gave up 7 bases, with 5 bases separating them. The CDR3, as DNA: TGTGCCAGCTCACCATATGTCGGGGAGCTGTTTTTT. Amino acids: CASSPYVGELFF.

This clonotype was seen at least ten times. The gene calls are TRBV20-1 and TRBJ2-1; 9 bases line up with TRBD2. From germline, CDR1 is DFQATT and CDR2 SNEGSKA (reference sequence). The length of the CDR3 is 14 residues. The junction had 11 bases not matched to a gene; V was cut back by 6 bases and J by 8 bases. The CDR3 DNA reads as TGCAGTGCCGAGTGGGGTAGCGGGAGTGATGAGCAGTTCTTC. Amino acid sequence: CSAEWGSGSDEQFF.

This clonotype was seen a handful of times. As DNA, the CDR3 is TGTGCCAGCAGCTTGGGGCCTAGCGGGGGTCACAATGAGCAGTTCTTC. Translated: CASSLGPSGGHNEQFF. The chain employs TRBV5-8 and TRBJ2-1, with TRBD2 matching over 10 bases. The germline gives CDR1 SGHTS, CDR2 YDEGEE. The length of the CDR3 is 16 residues. V dropped 0 bases and J dropped 5; count of bases not matched to a gene: 5.

This clonotype turned up a few times. V usage is TRBV4-1 and J usage is TRBJ1-1, with TRBD1 matching over 7 bases. V dropped 5 bases and J dropped 1; count of bases not matched to a gene: 7. CDR3 length: 15 amino acids. The V gene's germline CDR1 is MGHRA and CDR2 YSYEKL. CDR3 in amino acids: CASSIAGTANTEAFF. DNA of the CDR3: TGCGCCAGCAGCATAGCCGGGACAGCGAACACTGAAGCTTTCTTT.

V gene TRBV15 combines with J gene TRBJ1-2; a possible D gene is TRBD1 (6 bases). Between the trimmed V and J ends, which lost 1 base and 6 bases, there was a span of 12 bases. CDR1 LNHNV and CDR2 YYDKDF come from the germline V gene (reference sequence). The CDR3 contains 14 residues. CDR3 in amino acids: CATSRVGGSDGYTF. CDR3 sequence (DNA): TGTGCCACCAGCAGAGTCGGGGGCTCGGATGGCTACACCTTC.